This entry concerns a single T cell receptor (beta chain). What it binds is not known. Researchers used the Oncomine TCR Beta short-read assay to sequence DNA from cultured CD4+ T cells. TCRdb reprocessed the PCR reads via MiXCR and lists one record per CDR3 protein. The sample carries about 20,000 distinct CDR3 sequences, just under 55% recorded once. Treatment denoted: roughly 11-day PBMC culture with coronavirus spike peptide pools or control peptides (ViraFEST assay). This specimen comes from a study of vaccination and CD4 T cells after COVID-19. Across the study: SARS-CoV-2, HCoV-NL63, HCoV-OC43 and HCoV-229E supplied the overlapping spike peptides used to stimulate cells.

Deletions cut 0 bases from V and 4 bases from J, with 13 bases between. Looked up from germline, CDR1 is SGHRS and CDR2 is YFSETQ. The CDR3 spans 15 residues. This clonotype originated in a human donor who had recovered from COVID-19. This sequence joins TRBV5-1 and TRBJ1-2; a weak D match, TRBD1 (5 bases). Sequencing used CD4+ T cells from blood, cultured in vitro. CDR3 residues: CASSLAQGSSYGYTF. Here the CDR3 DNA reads TGCGCCAGCAGCTTGGCCCAGGGCTCAAGCTATGGCTACACCTTC.